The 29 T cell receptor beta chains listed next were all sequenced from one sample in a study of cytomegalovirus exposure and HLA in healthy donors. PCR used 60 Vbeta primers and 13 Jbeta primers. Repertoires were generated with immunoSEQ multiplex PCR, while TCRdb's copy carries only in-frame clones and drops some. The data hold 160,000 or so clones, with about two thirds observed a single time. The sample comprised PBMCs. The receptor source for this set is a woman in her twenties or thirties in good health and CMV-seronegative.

The CDR3 DNA reads TGTGCTACCGGGACTAGTCAAGAGACCCAGTACTTC. This gives the protein CATGTSQETQYF. V gene TRBV12-5 combines with J gene TRBJ2-5; TRBD2 aligns across 8 bases. With 10 bases clipped from V and 2 bases from J, the junction kept 3 bases outside the gene matches. Germline CDR1 and CDR2: LGHNT and FRNRAP. CDR3 length: 12 amino acids.

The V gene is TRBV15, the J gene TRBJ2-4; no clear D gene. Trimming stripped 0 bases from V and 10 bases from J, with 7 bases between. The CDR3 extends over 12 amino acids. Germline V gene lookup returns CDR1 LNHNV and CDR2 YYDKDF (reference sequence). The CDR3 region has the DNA TGTGCCACCAGCAGAGATGTGTCGATTCAGTACTTC. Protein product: CATSRDVSIQYF.

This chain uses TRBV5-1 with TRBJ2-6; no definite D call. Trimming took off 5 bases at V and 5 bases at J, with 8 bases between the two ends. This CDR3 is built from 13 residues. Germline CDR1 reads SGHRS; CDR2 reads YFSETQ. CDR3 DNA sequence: TGCGCCAGCAGTTTAGACAGGGCCAACGTCCTGACTTTC. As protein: CASSLDRANVLTF.

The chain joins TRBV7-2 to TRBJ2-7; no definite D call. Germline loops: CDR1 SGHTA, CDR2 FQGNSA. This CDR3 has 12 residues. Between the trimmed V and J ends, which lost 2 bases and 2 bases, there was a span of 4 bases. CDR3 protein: CASSLTTYEQYF. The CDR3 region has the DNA TGTGCCAGCAGCTTAACTACCTACGAGCAGTACTTC. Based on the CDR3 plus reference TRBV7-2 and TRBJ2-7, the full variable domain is GAGVSQSPSNKVTEKGKDVELRCDPISGHTALYWYRQSLGQGLEFLIYFQGNSAPDKSGLPSDRFSAERTGGSVSTLTIQRTQQEDSAVYLCASSLTTYEQYFGPGTRLTVT.

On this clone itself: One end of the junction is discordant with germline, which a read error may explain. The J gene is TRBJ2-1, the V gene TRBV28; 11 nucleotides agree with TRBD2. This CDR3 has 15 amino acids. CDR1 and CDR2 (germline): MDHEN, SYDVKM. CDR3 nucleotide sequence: TGTGCCAGCGGTTTACTAGCGGGAGCCCCCAATGAGCAGTTCTTC. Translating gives CASGLLAGAPNEQFF.

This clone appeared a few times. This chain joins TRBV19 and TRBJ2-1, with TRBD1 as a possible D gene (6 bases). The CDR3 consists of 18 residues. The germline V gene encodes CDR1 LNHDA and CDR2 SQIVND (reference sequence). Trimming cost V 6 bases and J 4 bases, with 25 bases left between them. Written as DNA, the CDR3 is TGTGCCAGTAGCACAGGGAAATGGGGCAGATCCTCTTACAATGAGCAGTTCTTC. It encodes CASSTGKWGRSSYNEQFF. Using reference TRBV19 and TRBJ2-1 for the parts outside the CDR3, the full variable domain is DGGITQSPKYLFRKEGQNVTLSCEQNLNHDAMYWYRQDPGQGLRLIYYSQIVNDFQKGDIAEGYSVSREKKESFPLTVTSAQKNPTAFYLCASSTGKWGRSSYNEQFFGPGTRLTVL.

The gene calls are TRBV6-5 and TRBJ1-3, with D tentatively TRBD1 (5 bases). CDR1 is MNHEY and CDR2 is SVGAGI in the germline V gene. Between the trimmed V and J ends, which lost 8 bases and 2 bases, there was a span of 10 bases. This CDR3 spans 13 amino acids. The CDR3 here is CASARVTGNTIYF. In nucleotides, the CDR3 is TGTGCCAGCGCCAGGGTGACTGGAAACACCATATATTTT.

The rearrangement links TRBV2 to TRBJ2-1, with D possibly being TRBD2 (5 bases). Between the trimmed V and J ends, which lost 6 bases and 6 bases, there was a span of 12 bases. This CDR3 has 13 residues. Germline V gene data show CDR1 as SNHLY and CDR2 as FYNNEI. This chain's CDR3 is CASSWYGGNEQFF. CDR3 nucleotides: TGTGCCAGCAGCTGGTACGGAGGCAATGAGCAGTTCTTC.

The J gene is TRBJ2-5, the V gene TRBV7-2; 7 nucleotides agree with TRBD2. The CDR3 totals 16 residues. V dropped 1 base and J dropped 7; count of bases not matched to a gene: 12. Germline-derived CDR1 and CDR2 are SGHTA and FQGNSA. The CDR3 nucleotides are TGTGCCAGCAGCTTAGGGGGCGGGGGATACCCCGGGACCCAGTACTTC. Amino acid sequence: CASSLGGGGYPGTQYF.

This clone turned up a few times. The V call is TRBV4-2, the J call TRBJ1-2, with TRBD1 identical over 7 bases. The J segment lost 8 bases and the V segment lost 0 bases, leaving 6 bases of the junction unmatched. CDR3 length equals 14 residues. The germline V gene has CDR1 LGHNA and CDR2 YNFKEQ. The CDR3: CASSQERTGDGYTF. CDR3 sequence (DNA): TGTGCCAGCAGCCAAGAAAGGACAGGAGACGGCTACACCTTC.

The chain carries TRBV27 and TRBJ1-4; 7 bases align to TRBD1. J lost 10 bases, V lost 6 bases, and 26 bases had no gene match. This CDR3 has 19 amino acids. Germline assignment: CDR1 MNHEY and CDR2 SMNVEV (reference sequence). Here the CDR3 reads CASSDDLRQGEWRVGKLFF. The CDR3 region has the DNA TGTGCCAGCAGCGATGACTTAAGACAGGGCGAGTGGCGAGTTGGAAAACTGTTTTTT.

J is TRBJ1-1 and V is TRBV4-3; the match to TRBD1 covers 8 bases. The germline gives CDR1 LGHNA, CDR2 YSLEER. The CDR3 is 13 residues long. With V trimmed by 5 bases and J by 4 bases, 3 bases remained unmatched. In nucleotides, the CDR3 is TGCGCCAGCAGCTACACAGGGGGCACTGAAGCTTTCTTT. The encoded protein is CASSYTGGTEAFF.

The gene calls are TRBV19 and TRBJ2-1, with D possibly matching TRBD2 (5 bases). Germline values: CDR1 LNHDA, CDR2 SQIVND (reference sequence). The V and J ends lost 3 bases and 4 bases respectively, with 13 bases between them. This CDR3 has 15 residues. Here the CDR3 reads CASSIRGIGYNEQFF. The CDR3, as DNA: TGTGCCAGTAGTATTAGAGGGATTGGGTACAATGAGCAGTTCTTC.

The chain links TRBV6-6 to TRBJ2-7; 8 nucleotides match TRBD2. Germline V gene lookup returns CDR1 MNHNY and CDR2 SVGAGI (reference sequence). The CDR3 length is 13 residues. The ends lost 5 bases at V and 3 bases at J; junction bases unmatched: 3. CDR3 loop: CASSLRGGYEQYF. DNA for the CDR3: TGTGCCAGCAGTCTCCGGGGGGGCTACGAGCAGTACTTC.

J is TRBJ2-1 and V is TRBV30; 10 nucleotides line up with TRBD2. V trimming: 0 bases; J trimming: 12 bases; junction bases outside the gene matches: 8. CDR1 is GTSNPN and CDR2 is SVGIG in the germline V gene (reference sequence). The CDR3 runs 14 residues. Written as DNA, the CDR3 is TGTGCCTGGAGTGTAAAAGCGGGAGGGGGGCGGCAGTTCTTC. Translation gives CAWSVKAGGGRQFF.

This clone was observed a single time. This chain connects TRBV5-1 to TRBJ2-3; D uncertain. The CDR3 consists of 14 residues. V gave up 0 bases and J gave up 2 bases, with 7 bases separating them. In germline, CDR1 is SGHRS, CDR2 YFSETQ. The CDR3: CASSLGGFTDTQYF. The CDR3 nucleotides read TGCGCCAGCAGCTTGGGTGGCTTCACAGATACGCAGTATTTT.

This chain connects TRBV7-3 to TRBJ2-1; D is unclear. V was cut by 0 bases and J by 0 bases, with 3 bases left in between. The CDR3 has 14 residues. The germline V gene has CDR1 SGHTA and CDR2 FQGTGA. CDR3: CASSLTASYNEQFF. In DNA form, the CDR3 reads TGTGCCAGCAGCTTAACAGCCTCCTACAATGAGCAGTTCTTC.

In DNA, the CDR3 is TGTGCCAGCAGCTTAACTGGTGGCCCCAGCTCCTACAATGAGCAGTTCTTC. This translates into CASSLTGGPSSYNEQFF. The J gene is TRBJ2-1, the V gene TRBV7-3; D is unresolved. The ends were cut back, 0 bases at V and 0 bases at J, with 12 bases in the middle. This CDR3 is 17 amino acids long. Germline V lookup: CDR1 SGHTA, CDR2 FQGTGA.

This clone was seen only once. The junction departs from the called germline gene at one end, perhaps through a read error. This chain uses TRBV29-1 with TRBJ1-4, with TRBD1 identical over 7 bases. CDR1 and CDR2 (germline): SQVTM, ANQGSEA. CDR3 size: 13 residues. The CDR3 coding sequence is TGCGGCGTCTCCGGGACAGCCGATGAAAAACTGTTTTTT. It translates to CGVSGTADEKLFF.

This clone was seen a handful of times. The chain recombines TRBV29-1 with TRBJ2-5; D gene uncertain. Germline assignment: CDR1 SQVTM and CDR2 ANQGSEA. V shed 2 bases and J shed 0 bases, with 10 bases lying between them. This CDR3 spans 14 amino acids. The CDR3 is CSVETDLYQETQYF. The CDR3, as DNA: TGCAGCGTTGAAACAGATCTGTACCAAGAGACCCAGTACTTC.

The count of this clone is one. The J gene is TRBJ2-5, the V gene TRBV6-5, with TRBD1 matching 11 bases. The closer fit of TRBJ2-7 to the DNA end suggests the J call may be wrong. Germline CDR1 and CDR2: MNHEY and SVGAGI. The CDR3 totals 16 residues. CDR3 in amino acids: CASSYSIGQGASEQYF. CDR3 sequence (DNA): TGTGCCAGCAGTTACTCTATCGGACAGGGGGCTTCCGAGCAGTACTTC.

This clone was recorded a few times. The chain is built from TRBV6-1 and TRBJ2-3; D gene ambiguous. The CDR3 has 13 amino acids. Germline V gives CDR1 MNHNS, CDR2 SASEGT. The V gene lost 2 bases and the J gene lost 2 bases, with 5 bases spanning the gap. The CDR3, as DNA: TGTGCCAGCAGTGAACGGTTCACAGATACGCAGTATTTT. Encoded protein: CASSERFTDTQYF.

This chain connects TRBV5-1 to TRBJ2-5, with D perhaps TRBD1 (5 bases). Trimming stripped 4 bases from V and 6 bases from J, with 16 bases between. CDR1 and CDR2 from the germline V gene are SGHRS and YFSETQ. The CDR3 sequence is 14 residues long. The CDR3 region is CASSLQELEKTQYF. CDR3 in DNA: TGCGCCAGCAGCCTACAGGAATTGGAAAAGACCCAGTACTTC. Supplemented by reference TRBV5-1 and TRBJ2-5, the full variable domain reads KAGVTQTPRYLIKTRGQQVTLSCSPISGHRSVSWYQQTPGQGLQFLFEYFSETQRNKGNFPGRFSGRQFSNSRSEMNVSTLELGDSALYLCASSLQELEKTQYFGPGTRLLVL.

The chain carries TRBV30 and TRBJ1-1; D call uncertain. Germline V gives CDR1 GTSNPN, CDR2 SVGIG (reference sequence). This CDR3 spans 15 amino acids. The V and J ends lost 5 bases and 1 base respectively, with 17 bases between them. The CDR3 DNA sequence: TGTGCCTGGTTTGGCCCGAAGGGAGGGAACACTGAAGCTTTCTTT. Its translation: CAWFGPKGGNTEAFF.

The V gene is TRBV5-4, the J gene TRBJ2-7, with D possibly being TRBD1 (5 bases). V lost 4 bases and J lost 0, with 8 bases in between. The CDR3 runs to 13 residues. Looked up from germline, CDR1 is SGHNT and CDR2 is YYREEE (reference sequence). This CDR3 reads CASSVDTSYEQYF. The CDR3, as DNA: TGTGCCAGCAGCGTGGACACCTCCTACGAGCAGTACTTC.

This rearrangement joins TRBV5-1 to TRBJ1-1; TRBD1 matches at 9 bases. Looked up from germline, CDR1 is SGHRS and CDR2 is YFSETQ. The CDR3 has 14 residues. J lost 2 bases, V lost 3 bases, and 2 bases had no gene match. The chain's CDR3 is CASSYRGHNTEAFF. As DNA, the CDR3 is TGCGCCAGCAGCTACAGGGGGCATAACACTGAAGCTTTCTTT.

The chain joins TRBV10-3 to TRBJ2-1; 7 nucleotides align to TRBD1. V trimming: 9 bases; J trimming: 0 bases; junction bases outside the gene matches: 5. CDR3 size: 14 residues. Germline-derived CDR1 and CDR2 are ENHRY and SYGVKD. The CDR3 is CAIQGDSSYNEQFF. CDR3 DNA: TGTGCCATTCAGGGGGACAGCTCCTACAATGAGCAGTTCTTC.

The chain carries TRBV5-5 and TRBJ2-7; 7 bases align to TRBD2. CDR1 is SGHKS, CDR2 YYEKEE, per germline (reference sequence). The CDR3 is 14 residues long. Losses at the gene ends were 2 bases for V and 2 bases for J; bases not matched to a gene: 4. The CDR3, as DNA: TGTGCCAGCAGCTTAAGGACTAGAGCCTACGAGCAGTACTTC. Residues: CASSLRTRAYEQYF.

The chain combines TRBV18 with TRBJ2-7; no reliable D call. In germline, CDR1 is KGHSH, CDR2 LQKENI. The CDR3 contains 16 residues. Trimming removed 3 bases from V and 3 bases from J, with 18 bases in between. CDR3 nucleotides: TGTGCCAGCTCACCCGCCCAGGCTGGCAACGGCTACGAGCAGTACTTC. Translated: CASSPAQAGNGYEQYF.